The clone carrying this T cell receptor beta chain was recorded many times. These data are taken from a study of low-dose radiotherapy and immunotherapy resistance in tumors. Background on the study: 1 Gy per fraction was delivered to Cohort 2 every two weeks, for 13 Gy total over 26 weeks. Every six weeks patients received intravenous ipilimumab 1 mg/kg, and every two weeks they received intravenous nivolumab 240 mg.

The time point here: after trial treatment. The treatment is: LDRT plus nivolumab, ipilimumab, low-dose cyclophosphamide and aspirin (RACIN trial). Eligible patients bore advanced solid tumors devoid of tumor-infiltrating lymphocytes. cDNA synthesis used a TRAV/TRBV-specific primer set for both chains. It was with a constant-region primer and a V-primer adapter that TCRs were amplified over about 19 PCR cycles. MiXCR was run by TCRdb on the reads, yielding one entry per CDR3 protein. The sample has tens of thousands of distinct CDR3 sequences; 20% to 30% are singletons. The receptor comes from a male donor with prostate cancer. The material sequenced was PBMCs, taken after low-dose radiotherapy plus immunotherapy.

The CDR3 spells CSVNKAGGEQYF. DNA of the CDR3: TGCAGCGTTAACAAGGCCGGGGGAGAGCAGTACTTC. The chain recombines TRBV29-1 with TRBJ2-7; tentative D call: TRBD2 (6 bases). The CDR3 totals 12 residues. Trimming cost V 5 bases and J 7 bases, with 15 bases left between them. Germline lookup yields CDR1 SQVTM and CDR2 ANQGSEA.